This T cell receptor (beta chain) was sequenced for a study of blood T cell repertoires in COVID-19. This clone came up a few times. Method: immunoSEQ multiplex PCR; TCRdb's copy keeps in-frame clones and lacks some. The sample has about 240,000 clones, 75% to 85% seen once. Germline-derived CDR1 and CDR2 are SGHTA and FQGNSA. With 0 bases clipped from V and 7 bases from J, the junction kept 6 bases outside the gene matches. This CDR3 spans 15 amino acids. This TCR was recovered from a woman aged 70-85 years with acute or convalescent COVID-19. The chain employs TRBV7-2 and TRBJ1-5, with 7 bases identical to TRBD1. Specimen: peripheral blood. In nucleotides, the CDR3 is TGTGCCAGCAGCTTAGCCCCGGACAGGAGACAGCCCCAGCATTTT. This sequence encodes CASSLAPDRRQPQHF.